This passage covers 24 T cell receptor beta chains from one sample sequenced in a study of OX40 agonist ivuxolimab in advanced cancers. This table comes from immunoSEQ multiplex PCR, and its TCRdb copy is limited to in-frame clones, with some not included. The table includes tens of thousands of clones, about 91% detected once. The specimen was CD4+ or CD8+ T cells sorted from blood, collected in a trial of the OX40 agonist ivuxolimab. These receptors were obtained from an adult with an advanced solid tumor such as melanoma, head and neck, liver or kidney cancer.

Written as DNA, the CDR3 is TGTGCCAGCAGCTTAAGTCAGGGGAGATACGAGCAGTACTTC. Translated, it gives CASSLSQGRYEQYF. The chain carries TRBV7-2 and TRBJ2-7, with a weak D call TRBD1 (6 bases). Trimming took off 2 bases at V and 4 bases at J, with 12 bases between the two ends. Germline assignment: CDR1 SGHTA and CDR2 FQGNSA. This CDR3 region has 14 residues.

This chain connects TRBV15 to TRBJ1-5; 7 bases agree with TRBD1. Per the germline V gene, CDR1 is LNHNV and CDR2 is YYDKDF (reference sequence). V lost 2 bases, J lost 4 bases, and 8 bases stayed unmatched. The CDR3 runs 16 residues. CDR3 sequence (DNA): TGTGCCACCAGCAGAAGCCGGGACAGTAGTAATCAGCCCCAGCATTTT. It codes for CATSRSRDSSNQPQHF.

This clone was picked up one time. This sequence joins TRBV5-6 and TRBJ1-5; 12 bases are a match to TRBD1. The CDR3 contains 15 residues. V was clipped by 4 bases and J by 9 bases; unmatched bases: 8. CDR1 and CDR2 from the germline V gene are SGHDT and YYEEEE. Here the CDR3 reads CASSASGQGALPQHF. In DNA, the CDR3 is TGTGCCAGCAGCGCGTCGGGACAGGGGGCATTGCCCCAGCATTTT.

J is TRBJ1-1 and V is TRBV2; D gene unclear. Germline values: CDR1 SNHLY, CDR2 FYNNEI. Trimming removed 2 bases from V and 3 bases from J, with 7 bases in between. The CDR3 runs to 13 residues. For the CDR3, the DNA is TGTGCCAGCAGTGAACTAAGTTACACTGAAGCTTTCTTT. This codes for CASSELSYTEAFF.

This clone is a singleton in its sample. This chain links TRBV5-1 with TRBJ2-1; 7 bases line up with TRBD2. Germline-derived CDR1 and CDR2 are SGHRS and YFSETQ. The CDR3 is 16 amino acids. J lost 1 base, V lost 0 bases, and 4 bases had no gene match. CDR3 residues: CASSLDSGWSYNEQFF. The CDR3 coding sequence is TGCGCCAGCAGCTTGGATAGCGGGTGGTCCTACAATGAGCAGTTCTTC.

This chain joins TRBV5-5 and TRBJ1-3; D not certain. Germline CDR1 is SGHKS and CDR2 is YYEKEE (reference sequence). The CDR3 is 14 amino acids. V was trimmed by 0 bases and J by 0 bases, leaving 4 bases between them. As DNA, the CDR3 is TGTGCCAGCAGCTTGGGGATCTCTGGAAACACCATATATTTT. Residues: CASSLGISGNTIYF.

This clone was seen only once. The genes are TRBV5-1 and TRBJ2-5; 13 nucleotides agree with TRBD2. The germline V gene has CDR1 SGHRS and CDR2 YFSETQ. The V segment lost 5 bases and the J segment 5 bases; nucleotides outside the gene matches: 3. There are 14 residues in the CDR3. CDR3 protein: CASRLAGGEETQYF. The CDR3 coding sequence is TGCGCCAGCAGACTAGCGGGAGGGGAGGAGACCCAGTACTTC.

This clone was seen just once. V usage is TRBV9 and J usage is TRBJ1-2, with 8 bases that match TRBD1. Germline loops: CDR1 SGDLS, CDR2 YYNGEE. V was pared by 0 bases and J by 1 base, with 11 bases of the junction left unmatched. The CDR3 runs to 18 residues. CDR3 protein: CASSVGEVGGQVNYGYTF. The CDR3 region has the DNA TGTGCCAGCAGCGTAGGTGAGGTGGGGGGACAGGTTAACTATGGCTACACCTTC.

This sequence joins TRBV11-3 and TRBJ2-5; D assignment may be TRBD1 or TRBD2 (5 bases each). This CDR3 has 15 amino acids. V dropped 5 bases and J dropped 2 bases, with 15 bases sitting between them. Looked up from germline, CDR1 is SGHNT and CDR2 is YENEEA. The CDR3 loop reads CASSAGVGGQETQYF. DNA of the CDR3: TGTGCCAGCAGCGCCGGGGTTGGGGGACAAGAGACCCAGTACTTC. The whole variable domain, filled in from reference TRBV11-3 and TRBJ2-5, reads EAGVVQSPRYKIIEKKQPVAFWCNPISGHNTLYWYLQNLGQGPELLIRYENEEAVDDSQLPKDRFSAERLKGVDSTLKIQPAELGDSAVYLCASSAGVGGQETQYFGPGTRLLVL.

The chain employs TRBV2 and TRBJ2-7; D possibly corresponds to TRBD1 (6 bases). Trimming stripped 1 base from V and 3 bases from J, with 7 bases between. This CDR3 contains 13 residues. Germline V CDR1 and CDR2: SNHLY, FYNNEI. CDR3 DNA: TGTGCCAGCAGTGAAGACAGGGACTACGAGCAGTACTTC. Translating it yields CASSEDRDYEQYF.

This chain links TRBV2 with TRBJ1-2; TRBD1 might be the D (5 bases). Germline V lookup: CDR1 SNHLY, CDR2 FYNNEI. CDR3 length: 13 residues. Trimming removed 7 bases at V and 4 bases at J, with 13 bases between. The CDR3 here is CASTVGRGYGYTF. Written as DNA, the CDR3 is TGTGCCAGCACTGTGGGACGGGGCTATGGCTACACCTTC.

The chain employs TRBV10-3 and TRBJ2-1, with 10 bases matching TRBD2. This CDR3 spans 19 amino acids. V trimming: 3 bases; J trimming: 6 bases; junction bases outside the gene matches: 17. Germline-derived CDR1 and CDR2 are ENHRY and SYGVKD. CDR3 DNA: TGTGCCATCAGTGAAATCAGCGGGAGGGCCCCGTTGACGGGCAATGAGCAGTTCTTC. It specifies CAISEISGRAPLTGNEQFF.

This chain joins TRBV27 and TRBJ2-1; 12 bases are shared with TRBD2. Looked up from germline, CDR1 is MNHEY and CDR2 is SMNVEV (reference sequence). The CDR3 has 21 amino acids. V shed 5 bases and J 4 bases; nucleotides not matched to a gene: 21. The CDR3 bases are TGTGCCAGCAGTACCATAATAACCGGGACTAGCGGGTTGGGCCGATACAATGAGCAGTTCTTC. Its translation is CASSTIITGTSGLGRYNEQFF.

The chain is built from TRBV28 and TRBJ1-1, with no clear D. V lost 1 base and J 2 bases, leaving 11 bases between the germline ends. The CDR3 totals 15 residues. The germline V gene has CDR1 MDHEN and CDR2 SYDVKM. CDR3 region: CASSLLNKGNTEAFF. The CDR3 DNA is TGTGCCAGCAGTTTATTGAACAAGGGTAACACTGAAGCTTTCTTT.

The chain employs TRBV15 and TRBJ2-3; 7 bases fit TRBD2. V lost 1 base and J lost 0; bases outside the gene matches: 7. Germline-derived CDR1 and CDR2 are LNHNV and YYDKDF (reference sequence). The CDR3 runs 17 residues. This CDR3 is CATSRALAEASTDTQYF. In DNA form, the CDR3 reads TGTGCCACCAGCAGAGCTCTAGCGGAGGCTAGCACAGATACGCAGTATTTT.

The chain joins TRBV9 to TRBJ2-7; the D call may be TRBD1 or TRBD2 (5 bases each). Germline V gene sequence: CDR1 SGDLS, CDR2 YYNGEE. The V gene lost 0 bases and the J gene lost 1 base, with 11 bases spanning the gap. The CDR3 totals 15 residues. This CDR3 reads CASSVAGTGSYEQYF. As DNA, the CDR3 is TGTGCCAGCAGCGTAGCCGGGACGGGGTCCTACGAGCAGTACTTC.

V is TRBV11-2 and J is TRBJ1-1; no firm D call. Germline CDR1 SGHAT, CDR2 FQNNGV. CDR3 length: 17 residues. The V end was cut by 0 bases, the J end by 1 base, with 15 bases between. DNA of the CDR3: TGTGCCAGCAGCTTAGACGGTCAGACGGAAAAGAACACTGAAGCTTTCTTT. It specifies CASSLDGQTEKNTEAFF. Full variable domain (outside the CDR3, taken from reference TRBV11-2 and TRBJ1-1): EAGVAQSPRYKIIEKRQSVAFWCNPISGHATLYWYQQILGQGPKLLIQFQNNGVVDDSQLPKDRFSAERLKGVDSTLKIQPAKLEDSAVYLCASSLDGQTEKNTEAFFGQGTRLTVV.

The chain carries TRBV5-4 and TRBJ1-1, with D possibly being TRBD1 (6 bases). V lost 5 bases and J lost 7, with 15 bases in between. The CDR3 is 13 amino acids. CDR1 is SGHNT and CDR2 is YYREEE in the germline V gene (reference sequence). The CDR3 reads CASSPRGALEAFF. The CDR3 coding sequence is TGTGCCAGCAGTCCCCGGGGGGCGCTTGAAGCTTTCTTT.

This sequence joins TRBV27 and TRBJ2-1; no reliable D call. The germline CDR1 and CDR2 sequences are MNHEY and SMNVEV (reference sequence). The CDR3 loop spans 12 amino acids. V shed 3 bases and J shed 9 bases, with 9 bases lying between them. The chain's CDR3 is CASSFPSAEQFF. In DNA, the CDR3 is TGTGCCAGCAGTTTTCCCAGCGCTGAGCAGTTCTTC.

The rearrangement uses TRBV7-6 and TRBJ2-3; weak D call: TRBD1 (5 bases). The V and J ends lost 5 bases and 4 bases respectively, with 10 bases between them. Germline CDR1 and CDR2: SGHVS and FNYEAQ. The CDR3 length is 13 residues. CDR3 protein: CASSEPTADTQYF. DNA for the CDR3: TGTGCCAGCAGCGAACCGACAGCAGATACGCAGTATTTT.

The rearrangement joins TRBV2 to TRBJ2-7; D remains unclear. Deletions cut 1 base from V and 2 bases from J, with 9 bases between. The germline V gene encodes CDR1 SNHLY and CDR2 FYNNEI. The CDR3 sequence is 14 residues long. The CDR3 sequence: CASSEDGTTYEQYF. CDR3 sequence (DNA): TGTGCCAGCAGTGAAGACGGCACGACCTACGAGCAGTACTTC. Looking up the rest from reference TRBV2 and TRBJ2-7 gives the full variable domain: EPEVTQTPSHQVTQMGQEVILRCVPISNHLYFYWYRQILGQKVEFLVSFYNNEISEKSEIFDDQFSVERPDGSNFTLKIRSTKLEDSAMYFCASSEDGTTYEQYFGPGTRLTVT.

J is TRBJ2-4 and V is TRBV11-3, with 9 bases aligning to TRBD2. The CDR3 is 16 residues long. The germline CDR1 and CDR2 sequences are SGHNT and YENEEA. Losses at the gene ends were 3 bases for V and 1 base for J; bases not matched to a gene: 4. The CDR3 nucleotides read TGTGCCAGCAGCTTGCAGCGGGAGGTCGCCAAAAACATTCAGTACTTC. Its protein product is CASSLQREVAKNIQYF.

The chain uses TRBV5-6 and TRBJ2-7; D could derive from TRBD1 or TRBD2 (5 bases each). CDR1 SGHDT and CDR2 YYEEEE come from the germline V gene. Trimming removed 3 bases from V and 1 base from J, with 8 bases in between. The CDR3 length is 13 residues. As DNA, the CDR3 is TGTGCCAGCAGCTGGGGGAATTCCTACGAGCAGTACTTC. Protein product: CASSWGNSYEQYF. The entire variable domain, with the rest obtained from reference TRBV5-6 and TRBJ2-7, is as follows: DAGVTQSPTHLIKTRGQQVTLRCSPKSGHDTVSWYQQALGQGPQFIFQYYEEEERQRGNFPDRFSGHQFPNYSSELNVNALLLGDSALYLCASSWGNSYEQYFGPGTRLTVT.

The chain recombines TRBV5-4 with TRBJ2-1; 8 bases align to TRBD2. Germline loops: CDR1 SGHNT, CDR2 YYREEE (reference sequence). This CDR3 comprises 15 residues. With 3 bases clipped from V and 5 bases from J, the junction kept 7 bases outside the gene matches. DNA for the CDR3: TGTGCCAGCAGCTGGAGGAGCGGGGGAAACAATGAGCAGTTCTTC. As protein: CASSWRSGGNNEQFF.